This T cell receptor (beta chain) is from a study of T cell changes during pregnancy in multiple sclerosis. Some clones are missing from TCRdb's copy, which holds only in-frame ones; the method was immunoSEQ multiplex PCR. The repertoire holds tens of thousands of clones, over 85% seen once, with approximately 0.4% in the top ten. Between the trimmed V and J ends, which lost 4 bases and 3 bases, there was a span of 10 bases. The CDR3 extends over 14 amino acids. Germline V gene lookup returns CDR1 SGHRS and CDR2 YFSETQ. This chain uses TRBV5-1 with TRBJ1-4, with TRBD1 as a possible D gene (6 bases). The receptor's source is a female donor with multiple sclerosis, enrolled in a pregnancy study. Sample: CD4+ T cells from peripheral blood mononuclear cells, taken before pregnancy. CDR3 sequence reads: CASSVQGSNEKLFF. In DNA form, the CDR3 reads TGCGCCAGCAGCGTACAGGGCTCTAATGAAAAACTGTTTTTT. Filled out from reference TRBV5-1 and TRBJ1-4, the complete variable domain reads KAGVTQTPRYLIKTRGQQVTLSCSPISGHRSVSWYQQTPGQGLQFLFEYFSETQRNKGNFPGRFSGRQFSNSRSEMNVSTLELGDSALYLCASSVQGSNEKLFFGSGTQLSVL.